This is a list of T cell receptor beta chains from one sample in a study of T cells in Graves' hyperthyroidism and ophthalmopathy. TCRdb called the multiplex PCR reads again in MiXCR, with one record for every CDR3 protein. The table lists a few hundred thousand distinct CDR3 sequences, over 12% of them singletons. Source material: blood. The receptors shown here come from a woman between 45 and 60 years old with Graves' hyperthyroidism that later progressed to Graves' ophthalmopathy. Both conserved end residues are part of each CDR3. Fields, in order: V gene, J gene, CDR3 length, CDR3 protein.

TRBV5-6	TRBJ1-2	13	CASSLAISGGYTF
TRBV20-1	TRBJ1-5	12	CSARQANQPQHF
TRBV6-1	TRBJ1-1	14	CASVLTGSHTEAFF
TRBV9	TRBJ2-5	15	CASSAGGRAQETQYF
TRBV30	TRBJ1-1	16	CAWSAPPGRENTEAFF
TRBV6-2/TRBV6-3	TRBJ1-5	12	CASSYPGQPQHF
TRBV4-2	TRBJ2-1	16	CASSQGWASGYNEQFF
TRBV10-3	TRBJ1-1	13	CAISGTGNTEAFF
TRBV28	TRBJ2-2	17	CASSWASGARGTGELFF
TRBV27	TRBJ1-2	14	CASSAGRTVSGYTF
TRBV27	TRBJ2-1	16	CASSLTTSGIFNEQFF
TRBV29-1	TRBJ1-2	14	CSVGPGGQHYGYTF
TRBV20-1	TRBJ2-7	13	CSARSRPPYEQYF
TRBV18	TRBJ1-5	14	CASSPSDRNQPQHF
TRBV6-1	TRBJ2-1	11	CASTLHNEQFF
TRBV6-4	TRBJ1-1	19	CASSALYTQGWPLNTEAFF
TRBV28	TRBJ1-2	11	CASISGAGYTF
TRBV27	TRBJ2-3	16	CASSRVAGGFTDTQYF
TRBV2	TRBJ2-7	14	CASNPGGNTYEQYF
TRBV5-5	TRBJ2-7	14	CASSLVGTAYEQYF
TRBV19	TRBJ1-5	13	CASSIPQDQPQHF
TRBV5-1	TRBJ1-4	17	CASSLDILTGGNEKLFF
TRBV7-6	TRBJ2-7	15	CASSPGGTPLYEQYF
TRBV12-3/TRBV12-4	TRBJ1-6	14	CASSFLGNNSPLHF
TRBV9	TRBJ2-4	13	CASSDRAKNIQYF
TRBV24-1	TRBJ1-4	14	CATRWGEANEKLFF
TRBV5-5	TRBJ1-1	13	CASSLSALTEAFF
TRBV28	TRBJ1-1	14	CASRGGQGRTEAFF